Listed below are T cell receptor beta chains from one sample, sequenced in a study of cytomegalovirus exposure and HLA in healthy donors. Sequenced by immunoSEQ multiplex PCR; TCRdb stores in-frame clones only, minus some. The table lists 55,000 to 70,000 clones, around 81% of them singletons, with over 5% in the top ten. Sequenced material: PBMCs. These TCRs come from a male donor in good health and CMV-seronegative. CDR3s include the opening cysteine and the closing phenylalanine or tryptophan. Fields, in order: V gene, clone size, D gene, J gene, CDR3 protein, CDR3 DNA. D genes are given only for firm matches. Clone size is stated in some rows and not others, as once, few, many or a class when expanded.

V: TRBV5-4; size: NA; D: TRBD2; J: TRBJ2-7; CDR3: CASSLPSGGTYEQYF; DNA: TGTGCCAGCAGCTTGCCTAGCGGGGGTACCTACGAGCAGTACTTC
V: TRBV5-4; size: few; D: TRBD2; J: TRBJ2-2; CDR3: CASSPTSGGSRTGELFF; DNA: TGTGCCAGCAGCCCGACTAGCGGGGGGTCGCGCACCGGGGAGCTGTTTTTT
V: TRBV6-5; size: NA; D: NA; J: TRBJ2-5; CDR3: CASTRTGETQYF; DNA: TGTGCCAGCACCCGCACGGGGGAGACCCAGTACTTC
V: TRBV5-4; size: once; D: TRBD1; J: TRBJ1-2; CDR3: CASSEEQGVDGYTF; DNA: TGTGCCAGCAGCGAAGAACAGGGGGTCGATGGCTACACCTTC
V: TRBV28; size: NA; D: TRBD2; J: TRBJ2-3; CDR3: CASSPGAGGRTDTQYF; DNA: TGTGCCAGCAGTCCAGGGGCGGGGGGGCGAACAGATACGCAGTATTTT
V: TRBV9; size: few; D: NA; J: TRBJ2-7; CDR3: CASSVGGSPYEQYF; DNA: TGTGCCAGCAGCGTAGGCGGCAGCCCCTACGAGCAGTACTTC
V: TRBV6-5; size: few; D: TRBD1; J: TRBJ1-2; CDR3: CASSFSGTDIRNGYTF; DNA: TGTGCCAGCAGTTTCTCCGGGACAGACATTCGAAATGGCTACACCTTC
V: TRBV19; size: NA; D: TRBD1; J: TRBJ1-4; CDR3: CASGLRDRVGEKLFF; DNA: TGTGCCAGTGGCCTCCGGGACAGGGTTGGTGAAAAACTGTTTTTT
V: TRBV5-1; size: NA; D: NA; J: TRBJ1-2; CDR3: CASSPDFRYGYTF; DNA: TGCGCCAGCAGCCCGGACTTCCGCTATGGCTACACCTTC
V: TRBV6-5; size: NA; D: TRBD1; J: TRBJ1-2; CDR3: CASSPRQGDGYTF; DNA: TGTGCCAGCAGCCCCCGACAGGGCGATGGCTACACCTTC
V: TRBV15; size: NA; D: NA; J: TRBJ1-2; CDR3: CATSREEWQGYGYTF; DNA: TGTGCCACCAGCAGAGAGGAGTGGCAGGGGTATGGCTACACCTTC
V: TRBV7-2; size: NA; D: TRBD1; J: TRBJ2-7; CDR3: CASSLVRTGGYEQYF; DNA: TGTGCCAGCAGCTTAGTTAGGACAGGGGGTTACGAGCAGTACTTC
V: TRBV4-2; size: NA; D: TRBD1; J: TRBJ2-7; CDR3: CASSQGTGENYEQYF; DNA: TGTGCCAGCAGCCAAGGTACAGGGGAAAACTACGAGCAGTACTTC